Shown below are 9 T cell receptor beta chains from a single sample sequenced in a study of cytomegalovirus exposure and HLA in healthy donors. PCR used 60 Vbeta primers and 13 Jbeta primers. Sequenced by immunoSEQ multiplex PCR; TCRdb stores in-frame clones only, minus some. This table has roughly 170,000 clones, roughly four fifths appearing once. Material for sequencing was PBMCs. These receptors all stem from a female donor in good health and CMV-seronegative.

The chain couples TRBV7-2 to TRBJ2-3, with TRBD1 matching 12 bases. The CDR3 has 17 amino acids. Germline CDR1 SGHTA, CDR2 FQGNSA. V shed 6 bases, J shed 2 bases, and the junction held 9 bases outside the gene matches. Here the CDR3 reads CASRRGTGGALTDTQYF. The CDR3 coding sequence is TGTGCCAGCAGACGAGGGACAGGGGGCGCCCTCACAGATACGCAGTATTTT.

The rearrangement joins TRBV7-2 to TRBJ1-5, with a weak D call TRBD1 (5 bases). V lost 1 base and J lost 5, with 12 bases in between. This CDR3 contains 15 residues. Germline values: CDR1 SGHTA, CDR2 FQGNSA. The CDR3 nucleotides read TGTGCCAGCAGCTTAGACGGCAGGGCCTATCAGCCCCAGCATTTT. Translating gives CASSLDGRAYQPQHF.

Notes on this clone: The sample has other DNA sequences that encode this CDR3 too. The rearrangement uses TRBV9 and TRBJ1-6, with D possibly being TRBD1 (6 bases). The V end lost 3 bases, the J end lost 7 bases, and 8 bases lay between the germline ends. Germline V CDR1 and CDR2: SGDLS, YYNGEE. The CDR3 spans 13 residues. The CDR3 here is CASSETGNSPLHF. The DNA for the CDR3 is TGTGCCAGCAGCGAAACAGGGAATTCACCCCTCCACTTT.

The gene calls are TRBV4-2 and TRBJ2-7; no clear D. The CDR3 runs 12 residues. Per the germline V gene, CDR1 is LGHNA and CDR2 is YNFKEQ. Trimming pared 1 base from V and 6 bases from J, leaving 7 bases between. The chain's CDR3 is CASSQGWSEQYF. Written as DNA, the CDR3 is TGTGCCAGCAGCCAAGGGTGGAGCGAGCAGTACTTC.

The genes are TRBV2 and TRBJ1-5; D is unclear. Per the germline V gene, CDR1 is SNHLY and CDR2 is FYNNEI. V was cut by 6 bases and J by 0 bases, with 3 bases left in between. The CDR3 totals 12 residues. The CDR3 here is CASSNSNQPQHF. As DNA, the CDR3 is TGTGCCAGCAGCAATAGCAATCAGCCCCAGCATTTT. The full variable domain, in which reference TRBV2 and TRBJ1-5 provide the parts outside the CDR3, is EPEVTQTPSHQVTQMGQEVILRCVPISNHLYFYWYRQILGQKVEFLVSFYNNEISEKSEIFDDQFSVERPDGSNFTLKIRSTKLEDSAMYFCASSNSNQPQHFGDGTRLSIL.

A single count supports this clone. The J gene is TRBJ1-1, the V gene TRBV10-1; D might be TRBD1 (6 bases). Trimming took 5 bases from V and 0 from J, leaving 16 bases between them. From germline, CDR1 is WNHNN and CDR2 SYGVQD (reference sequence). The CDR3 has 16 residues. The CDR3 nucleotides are TGCGCCAGCAGTCCGACCCGGACAGCTATGAACACTGAAGCTTTCTTT. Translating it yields CASSPTRTAMNTEAFF.

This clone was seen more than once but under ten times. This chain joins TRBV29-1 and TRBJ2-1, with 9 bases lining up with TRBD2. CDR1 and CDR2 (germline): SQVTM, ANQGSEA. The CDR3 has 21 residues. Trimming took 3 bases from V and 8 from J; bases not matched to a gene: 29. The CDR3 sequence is CSVDLSSRGVRPASGVDEQFF. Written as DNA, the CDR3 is TGCAGCGTTGACCTATCCTCTCGGGGAGTACGGCCGGCTAGCGGGGTTGATGAGCAGTTCTTC.

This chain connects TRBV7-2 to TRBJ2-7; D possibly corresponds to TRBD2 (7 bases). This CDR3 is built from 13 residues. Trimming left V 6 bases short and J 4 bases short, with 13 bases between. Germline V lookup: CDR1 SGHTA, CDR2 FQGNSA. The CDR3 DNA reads TGTGCCAGCAGACCGGGGGGCTCATACGAGCAGTACTTC. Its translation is CASRPGGSYEQYF.

DNA for the CDR3: TGCGCCAGCAGCCAGATTAGCGGGGGGGAAGAGACCCAGTACTTC. It translates to CASSQISGGEETQYF. This chain uses TRBV4-3 with TRBJ2-5; 11 bases are shared with TRBD2. After removal of 3 bases from V and 3 bases from J, the junction contained 3 bases not matched to a gene. Germline values: CDR1 LGHNA, CDR2 YSLEER. The CDR3 has 15 amino acids.